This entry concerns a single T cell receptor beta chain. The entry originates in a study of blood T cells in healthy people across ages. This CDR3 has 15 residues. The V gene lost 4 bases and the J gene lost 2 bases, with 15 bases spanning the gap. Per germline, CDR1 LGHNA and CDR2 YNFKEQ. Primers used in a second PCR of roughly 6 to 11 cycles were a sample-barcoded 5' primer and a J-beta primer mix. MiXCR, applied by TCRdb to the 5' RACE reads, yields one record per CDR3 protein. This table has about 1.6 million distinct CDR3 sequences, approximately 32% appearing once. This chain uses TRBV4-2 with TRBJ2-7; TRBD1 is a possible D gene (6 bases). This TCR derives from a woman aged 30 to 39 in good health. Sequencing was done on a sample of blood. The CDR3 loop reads CASSPSPTGTYEQYF. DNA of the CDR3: TGTGCCAGCAGCCCCTCGCCGACAGGTACCTACGAGCAGTACTTC.